Listed below are T cell receptor beta chains from one sample, sequenced in a study of T cells after yellow fever vaccination. One entry per CDR3 protein results from TCRdb running MiXCR on the 5' RACE reads. This table has roughly 400,000 distinct CDR3 sequences, around 20% appearing once. The sample consisted of PBMCs, taken before the yellow fever booster vaccination. These receptors were taken from a young man who received the YFV17D yellow fever vaccine. CDR3s include the opening cysteine and the closing phenylalanine or tryptophan. The D gene is left open where the match is weak. Where a row states a size, it is once, few, many or the class of an expanded clone; other rows omit it.

D gene,CDR3 length,J gene,clone size,V gene,CDR3 protein,CDR3 DNA
NA,15,TRBJ2-6,NA,TRBV10-3,CAISPREAGANVLTF,TGTGCCATCAGCCCCAGGGAGGCTGGGGCCAACGTCCTGACTTTC
NA,16,TRBJ2-1,few,TRBV2,CASSYAVGERNNEQFF,TGTGCCAGCAGCTATGCCGTTGGGGAGCGGAACAATGAGCAGTTCTTC
NA,12,TRBJ1-3,few,TRBV7-9,CASILPRNTIYF,TGTGCCAGCATCCTGCCCCGGAACACCATATATTTT
NA,12,TRBJ1-2,NA,TRBV6-5,CASSGQSYGYTF,TGTGCCAGCAGTGGACAGTCCTATGGCTACACCTTC
NA,11,TRBJ1-2,NA,TRBV20-1,CSARDTYGYTF,TGCAGTGCAAGAGACACCTATGGCTACACCTTC
NA,14,TRBJ1-2,NA,TRBV9,CASSVQGADYGYTF,TGTGCCAGCAGCGTACAGGGTGCTGACTATGGCTACACCTTC
NA,15,TRBJ1-5,NA,TRBV13,CASSLGDRLNQPQHF,TGTGCCAGCAGCTTAGGGGACAGACTAAATCAGCCCCAGCATTTT
NA,14,TRBJ1-2,NA,TRBV6-1,CASSGDAGSYGYTF,TGTGCCAGCAGTGGAGACGCAGGCAGCTATGGCTACACCTTC
TRBD1,14,TRBJ1-5,NA,TRBV4-3,CASSQLTGVQPQHF,TGCGCCAGCAGCCAGCTGACAGGGGTTCAGCCCCAGCATTTT
NA,15,TRBJ2-1,few,TRBV25-1,CASSELRGSYNEQFF,TGTGCCAGCAGTGAATTGCGGGGCTCCTACAATGAGCAGTTCTTC
NA,17,TRBJ1-1,few,TRBV4-2,CASSPYGGRGRDTEAFF,TGTGCCAGCAGCCCGTACGGGGGACGGGGGCGAGACACTGAAGCTTTCTTT
NA,14,TRBJ1-2,NA,TRBV6-5,CASSPSRTIYGYTF,TGTGCCAGCAGCCCCTCCCGGACTATCTATGGCTACACCTTC
TRBD1,19,TRBJ2-6,few,TRBV4-2,CASSQWTGTEDSGANVLTF,TGTGCCAGCAGCCAGTGGACCGGGACAGAAGACTCTGGGGCCAACGTCCTGACTTTC
NA,15,TRBJ1-1,few,TRBV4-3,CASSQDSAMNTEAFF,TGCGCCAGCAGCCAAGATTCGGCTATGAACACTGAAGCTTTCTTT
NA,14,TRBJ2-7,NA,TRBV7-6,CASSLWAGPYEQYF,TGTGCCAGCAGCCTCTGGGCAGGACCCTACGAGCAGTACTTC
TRBD1,14,TRBJ1-1,many,TRBV7-2,CASSPQGARTEAFF,TGTGCCAGCAGCCCCCAGGGGGCGCGCACTGAAGCTTTCTTT
NA,15,TRBJ2-3,many,TRBV20-1,CSAAQSGSGTDTQYF,TGCAGTGCAGCGCAAAGCGGGTCCGGCACAGATACGCAGTATTTT
NA,15,TRBJ2-7,NA,TRBV7-2,CASSPRTAFGYEQYF,TGTGCCAGCAGCCCACGGACAGCTTTCGGCTACGAGCAGTACTTC
NA,14,TRBJ1-2,NA,TRBV12-3/TRBV12-4,CASSFLNSVYGYTF,TGTGCCAGCAGTTTCTTAAATTCGGTCTACGGCTACACCTTC
NA,14,TRBJ1-6,many,TRBV6-5,CASSYRGVGSPLHF,TGTGCCAGCAGTTACCGGGGTGTAGGGTCACCCCTCCACTTT
NA,13,TRBJ2-2,NA,TRBV6-5,CASSILGTGELFF,TGTGCCAGCAGCATTCTAGGGACCGGGGAGCTGTTTTTT
NA,12,TRBJ1-6,NA,TRBV20-1,CSARGSDSPLHF,TGCAGTGCTCGGGGTTCGGATTCACCCCTCCACTTT
TRBD2,16,TRBJ2-3,NA,TRBV25-1,CASSEARRGITDTQYF,TGTGCCAGCAGTGAAGCAAGGCGGGGGATCACAGATACGCAGTATTTT
TRBD1,12,TRBJ1-1,few,TRBV29-1,CSVGTGDTEAFF,TGCAGCGTTGGGACAGGGGACACTGAAGCTTTCTTT
TRBD2,15,TRBJ2-1,NA,TRBV7-2,CASTLGSSGYNEQFF,TGTGCCAGCACCCTGGGGTCTAGCGGGTACAATGAGCAGTTCTTC
TRBD1,13,TRBJ1-3,few,TRBV29-1,CSVGQSSGNTTYF,TGCAGCGTGGGACAGAGCTCTGGAAACACCACATATTTT
NA,14,TRBJ1-5,few,TRBV6-2/TRBV6-3,CASSYSRVPQPQHF,TGTGCCAGCAGTTACTCGCGGGTACCTCAGCCCCAGCATTTT
NA,14,TRBJ2-1,NA,TRBV10-3,CAISGTDSYNEQFF,TGTGCCATCAGTGGAACCGACTCCTACAATGAGCAGTTCTTC
TRBD1,15,TRBJ1-6,NA,TRBV11-2,CASSLGAGGNSPLHF,TGTGCCAGCAGCTTAGGAGCAGGGGGTAATTCACCCCTCCACTTT
NA,13,TRBJ2-5,NA,TRBV20-1,CSARAGVLKTQYF,TGCAGTGCCAGAGCGGGTGTACTAAAGACCCAGTACTTC
TRBD2,14,TRBJ2-3,few,TRBV20-1,CSAPSGTYTDTQYF,TGCAGTGCTCCTAGCGGGACTTACACAGATACGCAGTATTTT
NA,16,TRBJ1-6,few,TRBV4-3,CASSQDRPTGGSPLHF,TGCGCCAGCAGCCAAGATCGGCCCACCGGAGGTTCACCCCTCCACTTT
NA,16,TRBJ2-3,many,TRBV7-2,CASSPGHTSGTDTQYF,TGTGCCAGCAGCCCTGGGCATACCTCTGGCACAGATACGCAGTATTTT
NA,14,TRBJ2-5,few,TRBV2,CASSDHGNQETQYF,TGTGCCAGCAGTGACCACGGAAACCAAGAGACCCAGTACTTC
NA,12,TRBJ1-1,NA,TRBV7-2,CASSLYGLEAFF,TGTGCCAGCAGCTTATACGGGCTGGAAGCTTTCTTT
NA,11,TRBJ1-1,few,TRBV20-1,CSAWVNTEAFF,TGCAGTGCTTGGGTGAACACTGAAGCTTTCTTT
NA,12,TRBJ1-2,once,TRBV19,CASSTDSYGYTF,TGTGCCAGTAGTACGGACAGCTATGGCTACACCTTC
NA,15,TRBJ2-7,NA,TRBV7-9,CASSLAGGRRYEQYF,TGTGCCAGCAGCTTAGCGGGGGGCAGGCGTTACGAGCAGTACTTC
NA,13,TRBJ1-1,few,TRBV10-3,CAISDDRNTEAFF,TGTGCCATCAGCGACGACAGGAACACTGAAGCTTTCTTT
TRBD1,15,TRBJ1-5,few,TRBV12-3/TRBV12-4,CASSTGQGVNQPQHF,TGTGCCAGCAGTACGGGACAGGGGGTAAATCAGCCCCAGCATTTT
NA,13,TRBJ1-2,few,TRBV2,CASTTGGFYGYTF,TGTGCCAGCACAACTGGCGGCTTCTATGGCTACACCTTC
TRBD1,13,TRBJ1-2,NA,TRBV20-1,CSADTGGNYGYTF,TGCAGTGCTGATACAGGGGGGAACTATGGCTACACCTTC
NA,17,TRBJ2-7,NA,TRBV4-2,CASSQGSDRKISYEQYF,TGTGCCAGCAGCCAAGGCTCTGACAGAAAAATCTCCTACGAGCAGTACTTC
NA,14,TRBJ1-1,few,TRBV6-5,CASRVLGILTEAFF,TGTGCCAGCAGAGTTTTAGGGATTTTAACTGAAGCTTTCTTT
NA,13,TRBJ2-5,few,TRBV6-5,CASRTTSWETQYF,TGTGCCAGCAGGACTACTAGTTGGGAGACCCAGTACTTC
TRBD1,15,TRBJ2-3,NA,TRBV20-1,CSARGTGGRTDTQYF,TGCAGTGCTCGGGGGACAGGAGGTAGGACAGATACGCAGTATTTT
NA,16,TRBJ2-2,few,TRBV27,CASSLGGMGQTGELFF,TGTGCCAGCAGCCTGGGGGGGATGGGACAGACCGGGGAGCTGTTTTTT
NA,15,TRBJ2-1,few,TRBV6-5,CASSYGVSSYNEQFF,TGTGCCAGCAGTTACGGCGTTAGCTCCTACAATGAGCAGTTCTTC